These T cell receptor beta chains were read from a single sample in a study of T cells in Graves' hyperthyroidism and ophthalmopathy. TCRdb reanalysed the multiplex PCR reads using MiXCR and keeps one entry per CDR3 protein. The sample consists of about 350,000 distinct CDR3 sequences, about 15% of them appearing once. Sequencing used blood. Receptors were obtained from a young woman with Graves' hyperthyroidism. The CDR3 runs from the conserved cysteine through the conserved F or W. D genes are given only for firm matches. The size field is filled for only some rows; it gives once, few, many or a size class.

clone size: many
J gene: TRBJ2-7
V gene: TRBV12-3/TRBV12-4
D gene: NA
CDR3 protein: CASSFPLSYEQYF
CDR3 DNA: TGTGCCAGCAGTTTCCCACTCTCCTACGAGCAGTACTTC

clone size: NA
J gene: TRBJ2-5
V gene: TRBV2
D gene: TRBD2
CDR3 protein: CASSVEAGTQETQYF
CDR3 DNA: TGTGCCAGCAGTGTTGAAGCGGGGACTCAAGAGACCCAGTACTTC

clone size: many
J gene: TRBJ2-7
V gene: TRBV28
D gene: TRBD1
CDR3 protein: CASDKGQLSSYEQYF
CDR3 DNA: TGTGCCAGCGATAAGGGACAGCTGAGCTCCTACGAGCAGTACTTC

clone size: NA
J gene: TRBJ2-3
V gene: TRBV6-1
D gene: NA
CDR3 protein: CASSRSVSYTDTQYF
CDR3 DNA: TGTGCCAGCAGTCGTAGCGTATCGTATACAGATACGCAGTATTTT

clone size: NA
J gene: TRBJ2-2
V gene: TRBV7-8
D gene: TRBD2
CDR3 protein: CASSHVAGTRSTGELLF
CDR3 DNA: TGTGCCAGCAGCCATGTGGCGGGGACTAGATCGACCGGGGAGCTGCTTTTT

clone size: NA
J gene: TRBJ2-7
V gene: TRBV30
D gene: NA
CDR3 protein: CVWSGRVYEQYF
CDR3 DNA: TGTGTCTGGAGTGGACGAGTCTACGAGCAGTACTTC

clone size: NA
J gene: TRBJ2-1
V gene: TRBV6-2/TRBV6-3
D gene: NA
CDR3 protein: CASSRQGLDYNEQFF
CDR3 DNA: TGTGCCAGCAGCCGCCAAGGGTTGGACTACAATGAGCAGTTCTTC

clone size: NA
J gene: TRBJ2-3
V gene: TRBV10-2
D gene: TRBD2
CDR3 protein: CASKDSGSPDTQYF
CDR3 DNA: TGCGCCAGCAAGGATAGCGGGAGTCCAGATACGCAGTATTTT

clone size: NA
J gene: TRBJ2-7
V gene: TRBV7-2
D gene: NA
CDR3 protein: CASSFQNPSRGSPYEQYF
CDR3 DNA: TGTGCCAGCAGCTTCCAAAACCCCTCACGGGGGTCCCCCTACGAGCAGTACTTC

clone size: few
J gene: TRBJ1-2
V gene: TRBV19
D gene: NA
CDR3 protein: CASSISELYGYTF
CDR3 DNA: TGTGCCAGTAGTATCTCAGAACTCTATGGCTACACCTTC